This T cell receptor beta chain is from a study of T cell responses to AZD1222 COVID-19 vaccine. Regarding the study as a whole: Only a handful of people who got AZD1222 tested seropositive at baseline.

Losses at the gene ends were 7 bases for V and 2 bases for J; bases not matched to a gene: 6. The V gene's germline CDR1 is SGHRS and CDR2 YFSETQ. The CDR3 has 14 amino acids. In regard to this clone: The antigen is undetermined.

The protocol was immunoSEQ multiplex PCR, while the TCRdb copy is restricted to in-frame clones and leaves out a portion. The profile shows approximately 110,000 clones, 86% of them singletons. The specimen was peripheral blood, collected on day 0 of AZD1222 vaccination. The sequence was obtained from an adult in good health. The chain carries TRBV5-1 and TRBJ1-3, with 7 bases identical to TRBD1. CDR3 bases: TGCGCCAGCGCCCCCGACAGGGCTGGAAACACCATATATTTT. Encoded protein: CASAPDRAGNTIYF.